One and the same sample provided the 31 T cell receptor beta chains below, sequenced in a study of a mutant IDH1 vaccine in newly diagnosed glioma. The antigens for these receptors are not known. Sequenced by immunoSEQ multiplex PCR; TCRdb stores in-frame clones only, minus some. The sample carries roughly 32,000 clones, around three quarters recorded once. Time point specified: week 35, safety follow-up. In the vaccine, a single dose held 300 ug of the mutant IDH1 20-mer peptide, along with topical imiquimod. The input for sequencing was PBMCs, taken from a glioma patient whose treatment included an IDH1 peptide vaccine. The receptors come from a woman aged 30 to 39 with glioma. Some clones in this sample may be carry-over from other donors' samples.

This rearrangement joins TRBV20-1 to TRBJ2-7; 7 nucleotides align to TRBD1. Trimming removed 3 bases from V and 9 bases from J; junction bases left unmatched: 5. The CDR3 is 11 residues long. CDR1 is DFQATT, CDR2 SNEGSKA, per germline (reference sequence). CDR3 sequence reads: CSARTGLRQYF. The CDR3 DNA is TGCAGTGCTAGGACAGGGTTAAGGCAGTACTTC.

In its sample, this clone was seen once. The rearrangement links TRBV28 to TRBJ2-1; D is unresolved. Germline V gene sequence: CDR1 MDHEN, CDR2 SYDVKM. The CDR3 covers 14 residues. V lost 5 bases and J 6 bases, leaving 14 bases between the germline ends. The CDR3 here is CASSRVPMSNEQFF. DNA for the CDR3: TGTGCCAGCAGTAGGGTACCAATGTCCAATGAGCAGTTCTTC.

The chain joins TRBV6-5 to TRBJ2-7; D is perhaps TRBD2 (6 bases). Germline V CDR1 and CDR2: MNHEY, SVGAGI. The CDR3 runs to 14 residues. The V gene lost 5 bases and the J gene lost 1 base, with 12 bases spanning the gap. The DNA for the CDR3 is TGTGCCAGCAGTAGCGGGCTAAGTTCCTACGAGCAGTACTTC. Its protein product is CASSSGLSSYEQYF.

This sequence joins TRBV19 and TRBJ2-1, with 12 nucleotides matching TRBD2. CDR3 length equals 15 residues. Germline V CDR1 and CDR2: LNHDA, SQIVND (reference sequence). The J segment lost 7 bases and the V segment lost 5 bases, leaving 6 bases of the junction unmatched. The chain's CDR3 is CASSVTSGSLNEQFF. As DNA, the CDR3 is TGTGCCAGTAGTGTGACTAGCGGGAGTCTGAATGAGCAGTTCTTC.

CDR3 amino acids: CASSLRTRNNEQFF. The CDR3 bases are TGTGCCAGCAGCTTGCGGACTAGAAACAATGAGCAGTTCTTC. The chain employs TRBV5-4 and TRBJ2-1, with 7 positions matching TRBD2. Germline V gene lookup returns CDR1 SGHNT and CDR2 YYREEE (reference sequence). V trimming: 1 base; J trimming: 5 bases; junction bases outside the gene matches: 3. The CDR3 runs to 14 residues. Combining the CDR3 with reference TRBV5-4 and TRBJ2-1 gives the whole variable domain ETGVTQSPTHLIKTRGQQVTLRCSSQSGHNTVSWYQQALGQGPQFIFQYYREEENGRGNFPPRFSGLQFPNYSSELNVNALELDDSALYLCASSLRTRNNEQFFGPGTRLTVL.

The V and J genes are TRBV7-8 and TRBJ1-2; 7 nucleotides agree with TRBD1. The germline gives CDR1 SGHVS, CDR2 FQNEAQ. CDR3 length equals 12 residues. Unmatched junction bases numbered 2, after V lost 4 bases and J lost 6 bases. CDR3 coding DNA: TGTGCCAGCAGCTCCGGGACAGATGGCTACACCTTC. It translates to CASSSGTDGYTF. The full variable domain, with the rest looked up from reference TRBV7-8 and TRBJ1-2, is GAGVSQSPRYKVAKRGQDVALRCDPISGHVSLFWYQQALGQGPEFLTYFQNEAQLDKSGLPSDRFFAERPEGSVSTLKIQRTQQEDSAVYLCASSSGTDGYTFGSGTRLTVV.

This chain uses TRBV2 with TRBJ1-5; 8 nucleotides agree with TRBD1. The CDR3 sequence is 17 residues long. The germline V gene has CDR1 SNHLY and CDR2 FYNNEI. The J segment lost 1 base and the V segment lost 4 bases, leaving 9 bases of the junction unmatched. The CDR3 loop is CASSATGGAPSNQPQHF. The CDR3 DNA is TGTGCCAGCAGTGCTACAGGGGGGGCTCCCAGCAATCAGCCCCAGCATTTT.

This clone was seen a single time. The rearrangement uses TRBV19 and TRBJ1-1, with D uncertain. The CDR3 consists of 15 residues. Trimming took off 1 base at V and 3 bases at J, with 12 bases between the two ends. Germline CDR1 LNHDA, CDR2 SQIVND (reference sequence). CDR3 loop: CASSIVLGFDTEAFF. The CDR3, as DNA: TGTGCCAGTAGTATAGTACTGGGCTTCGACACTGAAGCTTTCTTT.

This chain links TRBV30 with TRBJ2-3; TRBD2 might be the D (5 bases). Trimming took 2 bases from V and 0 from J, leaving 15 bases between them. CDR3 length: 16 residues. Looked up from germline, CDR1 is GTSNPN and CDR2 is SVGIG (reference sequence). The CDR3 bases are TGTGCCTGGAGTCCGGGCGGGCGAACTAGCACAGATACGCAGTATTTT. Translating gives CAWSPGGRTSTDTQYF.

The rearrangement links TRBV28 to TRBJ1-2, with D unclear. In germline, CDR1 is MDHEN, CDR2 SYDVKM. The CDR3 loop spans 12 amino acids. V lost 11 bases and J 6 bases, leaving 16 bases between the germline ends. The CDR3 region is CASLRGRDGYTF. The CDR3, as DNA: TGTGCCTCCCTCAGAGGACGCGATGGCTACACCTTC.

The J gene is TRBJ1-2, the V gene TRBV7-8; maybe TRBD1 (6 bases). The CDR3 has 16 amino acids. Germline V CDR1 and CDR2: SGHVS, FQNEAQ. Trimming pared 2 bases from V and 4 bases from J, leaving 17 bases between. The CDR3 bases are TGTGCCAGCAGCTTAAACTGGTGGGGGGCGGTCTATGGCTACACCTTC. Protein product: CASSLNWWGAVYGYTF.

CDR3 region: CASSYSEESSEQYF. In DNA form, the CDR3 reads TGTGCCAGCAGTTACAGTGAGGAGTCGAGCGAGCAGTACTTC. The chain combines TRBV6-5 with TRBJ2-5; D gene uncertain. Gene TRBJ2-7 matches the end of the DNA better, so the J call may be wrong. Germline CDR1 is MNHEY and CDR2 is SVGAGI. The CDR3 is 14 residues long.

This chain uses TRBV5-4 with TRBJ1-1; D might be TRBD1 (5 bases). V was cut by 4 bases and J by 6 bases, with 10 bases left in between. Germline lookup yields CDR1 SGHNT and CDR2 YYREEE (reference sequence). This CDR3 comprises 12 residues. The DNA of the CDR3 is TGTGCCAGCAGCCTGGGACGTTCTGAAGCTTTCTTT. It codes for CASSLGRSEAFF.

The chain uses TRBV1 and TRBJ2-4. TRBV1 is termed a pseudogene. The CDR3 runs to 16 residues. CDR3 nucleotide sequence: TGCACCAGCAGCCCTTTTTTTGCCCTAGCCAAAAACATTCAGTACTTC. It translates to CTSSPFFALAKNIQYF.

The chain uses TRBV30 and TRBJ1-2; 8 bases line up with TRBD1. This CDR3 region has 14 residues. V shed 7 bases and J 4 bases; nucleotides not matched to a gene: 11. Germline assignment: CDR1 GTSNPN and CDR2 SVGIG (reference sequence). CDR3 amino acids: CASHDRTGSYGYTF. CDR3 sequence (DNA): TGTGCCTCACATGATCGGACAGGGAGCTATGGCTACACCTTC.

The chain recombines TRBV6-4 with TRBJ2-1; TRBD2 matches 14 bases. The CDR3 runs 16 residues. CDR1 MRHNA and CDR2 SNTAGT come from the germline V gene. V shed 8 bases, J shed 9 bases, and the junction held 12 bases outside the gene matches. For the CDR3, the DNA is TGTGCCAGCCGCCCAGGACTAGCGGGAGGCCTGAGTGAGCAGTTCTTC. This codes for CASRPGLAGGLSEQFF.

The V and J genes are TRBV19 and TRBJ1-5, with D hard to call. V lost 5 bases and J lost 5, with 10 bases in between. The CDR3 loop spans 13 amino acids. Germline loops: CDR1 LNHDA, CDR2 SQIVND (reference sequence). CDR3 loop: CASSYAVYQPQHF. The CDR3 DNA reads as TGTGCCAGTAGTTACGCTGTGTATCAGCCCCAGCATTTT.

The CDR3 here is CASSRLGRVSYNEQFF. As DNA, the CDR3 is TGCGCCAGCAGCCGGCTCGGCAGGGTCAGTTACAATGAGCAGTTCTTC. The gene calls are TRBV4-1 and TRBJ2-1, with D maybe TRBD1 (5 bases). The CDR3 is 16 amino acids. The V end lost 4 bases, the J end lost 4 bases, and 17 bases lay between the germline ends. The germline V gene has CDR1 MGHRA and CDR2 YSYEKL.

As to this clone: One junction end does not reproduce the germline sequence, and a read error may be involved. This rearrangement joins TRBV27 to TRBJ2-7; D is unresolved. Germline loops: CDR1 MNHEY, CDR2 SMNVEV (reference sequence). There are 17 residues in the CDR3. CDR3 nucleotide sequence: TGTGCCAGCAGTTTCCGGGCAATCCGTCCGCGGCCCTACGGGCAGTACTTC. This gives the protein CASSFRAIRPRPYGQYF.

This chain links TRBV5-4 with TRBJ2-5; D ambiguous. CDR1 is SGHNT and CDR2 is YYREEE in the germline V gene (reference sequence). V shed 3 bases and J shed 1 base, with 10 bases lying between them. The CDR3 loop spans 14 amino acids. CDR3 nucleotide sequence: TGTGCCAGCAGCTATCAGGTGGCCCAAGAGACCCAGTACTTC. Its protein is CASSYQVAQETQYF.

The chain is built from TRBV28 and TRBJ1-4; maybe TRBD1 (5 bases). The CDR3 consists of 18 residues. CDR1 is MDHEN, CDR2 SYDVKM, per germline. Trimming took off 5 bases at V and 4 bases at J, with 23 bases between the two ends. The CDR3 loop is CASSPWRGGGEGNEKLFF. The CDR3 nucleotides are TGTGCCAGCAGTCCATGGAGGGGAGGAGGGGAGGGTAATGAAAAACTGTTTTTT.

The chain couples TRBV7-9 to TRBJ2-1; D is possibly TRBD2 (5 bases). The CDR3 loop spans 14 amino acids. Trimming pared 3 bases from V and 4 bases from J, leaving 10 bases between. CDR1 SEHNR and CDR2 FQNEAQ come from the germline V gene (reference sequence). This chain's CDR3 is CASSFPDWYNEQFF. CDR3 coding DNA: TGTGCCAGCAGCTTCCCGGACTGGTACAATGAGCAGTTCTTC.

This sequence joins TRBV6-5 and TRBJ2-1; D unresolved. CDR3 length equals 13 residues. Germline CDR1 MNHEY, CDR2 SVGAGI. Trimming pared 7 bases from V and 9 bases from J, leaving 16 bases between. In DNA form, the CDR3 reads TGTGCCAGCACCCCTGGTGGGTGGACTGAGCAGTTCTTC. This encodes CASTPGGWTEQFF.

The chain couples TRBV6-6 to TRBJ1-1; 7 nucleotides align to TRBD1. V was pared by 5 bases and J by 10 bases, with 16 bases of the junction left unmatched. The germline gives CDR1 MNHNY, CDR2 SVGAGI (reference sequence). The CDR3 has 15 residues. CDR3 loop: CASSPLTGSLMGAFF. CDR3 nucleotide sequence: TGTGCCAGCAGTCCCTTGACAGGGTCTCTCATGGGAGCTTTCTTT.

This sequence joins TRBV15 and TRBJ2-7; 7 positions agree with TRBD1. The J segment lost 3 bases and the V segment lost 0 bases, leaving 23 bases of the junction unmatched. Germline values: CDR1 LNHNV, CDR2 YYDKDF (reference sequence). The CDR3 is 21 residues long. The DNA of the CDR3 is TGTGCCACCAGCAGAGAGGAAAGGACAGGTGATATCGGGTCGATCCTCTACGAGCAGTACTTC. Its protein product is CATSREERTGDIGSILYEQYF.

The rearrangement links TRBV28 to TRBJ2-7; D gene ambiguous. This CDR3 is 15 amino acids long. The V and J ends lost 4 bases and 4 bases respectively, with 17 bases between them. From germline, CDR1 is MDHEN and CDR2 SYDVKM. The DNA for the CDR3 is TGTGCCAGCAGTTCCCCCGCTGAGGTGGGGTACGAGCAGTACTTC. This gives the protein CASSSPAEVGYEQYF.

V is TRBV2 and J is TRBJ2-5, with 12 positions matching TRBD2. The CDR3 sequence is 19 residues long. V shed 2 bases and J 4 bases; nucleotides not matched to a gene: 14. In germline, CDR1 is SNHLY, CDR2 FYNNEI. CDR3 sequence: CASSESGLAGGPYRETQYF. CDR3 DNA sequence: TGTGCCAGCAGTGAATCGGGGCTAGCGGGAGGGCCTTATCGAGAGACCCAGTACTTC.

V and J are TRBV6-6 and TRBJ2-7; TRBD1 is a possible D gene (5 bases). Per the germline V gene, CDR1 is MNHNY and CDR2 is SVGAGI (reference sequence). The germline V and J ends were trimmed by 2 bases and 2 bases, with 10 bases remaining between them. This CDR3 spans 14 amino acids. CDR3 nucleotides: TGTGCCAGCAGTTACGGGGCGGACGCCTACGAGCAGTACTTC. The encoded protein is CASSYGADAYEQYF.

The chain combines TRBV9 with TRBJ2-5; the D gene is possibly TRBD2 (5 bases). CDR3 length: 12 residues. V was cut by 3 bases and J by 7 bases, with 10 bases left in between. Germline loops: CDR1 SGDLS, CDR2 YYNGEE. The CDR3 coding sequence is TGTGCCAGCAGCGAAGACGCGGGGACCCAGTACTTC. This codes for CASSEDAGTQYF.

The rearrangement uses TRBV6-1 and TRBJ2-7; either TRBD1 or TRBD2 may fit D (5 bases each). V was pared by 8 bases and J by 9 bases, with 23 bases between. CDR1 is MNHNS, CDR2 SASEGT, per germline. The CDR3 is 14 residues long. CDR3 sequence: CASANGLSRGGQYF. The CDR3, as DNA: TGTGCCAGCGCAAATGGCTTATCCCGGGGCGGGCAGTACTTC.

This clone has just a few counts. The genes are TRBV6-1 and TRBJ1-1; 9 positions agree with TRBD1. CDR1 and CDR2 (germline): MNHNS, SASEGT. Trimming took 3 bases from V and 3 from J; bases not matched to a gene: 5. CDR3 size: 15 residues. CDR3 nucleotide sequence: TGTGCCAGCAGTGAGGGGACAGGGATGGACACTGAAGCTTTCTTT. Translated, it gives CASSEGTGMDTEAFF.